Included here is one T cell receptor beta chain sequence, with context. As yet, its antigen is unknown. These data belong to a study of cytomegalovirus exposure and HLA in healthy donors. Germline CDR1 and CDR2: MNHNS and SASEGT. V was cut by 0 bases and J by 4 bases, with 10 bases left in between. This CDR3 comprises 15 residues. Points from the study as a whole: A later analysis reported that several of the most significant clusters appeared to be linked to common viral pathogens, among them Epstein-Barr virus. Highly shared variants forming one cluster were likely a sequencing artifact.

PCR amplification relied on 60 Vbeta primers (plus 13 Jbeta primers). The protocol was immunoSEQ multiplex PCR, while the TCRdb copy is restricted to in-frame clones and leaves out a portion. The sample consists of around 150,000 clones, approximately 81% of them appearing once. The TCR comes from a boy younger than 10 in good health and CMV-seronegative. The gene calls are TRBV6-1 and TRBJ1-5; D is undetermined. Input material: PBMCs. CDR3 sequence reads: CASSEAPQDNQPQHF. DNA of the CDR3: TGTGCCAGCAGTGAAGCGCCACAAGATAATCAGCCCCAGCATTTT.